This entry describes one T cell receptor (beta chain). No antigen is known for it. There are no base qualities to consult, and no much larger clone falls within one base. The method was RACE. TCRdb names NextSeq 500 as the instrument used. Library preparation attached unique molecular identifiers to individual cDNA molecules for quantitative, reproducible TCR counting. For every blood RNA sample, sequencing covered both the TCR alpha and TCR beta chains. Concerning the study's data processing: A median of around 96,000 TCRs per sample was observed, with a range of 23,224 to 690,600. The Decombinator software suite was used to annotate V, J and CDR3 in the TCR reads. For the PS versus PT1 abundance plots, all samples were subsampled to the same number of TCRs (28,000). TCRs were defined as expanded if absent before sensitization and observed at least eight times at the 2-week time point. TCRdb passed the public sequencing reads through fastp at Q25 and MiXCR, retaining productive beta sequences. Every CDR3 protein is listed once, alongside the most common genes and DNA of its rows. The V and J calls and clone size come from TCRdb's table, not from the authors' own analysis. Within this sample are about 350,000 distinct CDR3 sequences, with around 6% of them counted one time only. Less than 6.5% of the sample goes to the ten largest clones.

The CDR3, cysteine through phenylalanine, is 14 amino acids long. CDR3 DNA is the only sequence kept; it has 42 bases, read in frame from the first base. The V end gives up 8 bases and the J end 6 bases, leaving 10 bases in the junction not matched to a gene. The germline V gene supplies CDR1 SNHLY and CDR2 FYNNEI. These data originate in a study of human T cells and chemical hapten exposure (dated by TCRdb to about 2021). Regarding the study in general: For sensitization, 2% DPC in acetone was applied to a roughly 2 cm by roughly 2 cm area of upper inner arm skin. Libraries were combined into a pool for sequencing, and differences in TCR yield between samples came mainly from small differences in library volumes within the pool. The patient cohort, mostly female, included alopecia areata with under or over 50% scalp involvement, alopecia totalis and alopecia universalis. Twenty-nine alopecia patients provided blood for TCR sequencing at one to four time points (pre-sensitization, 2, 6 and 24 weeks). Patch testing was performed on the upper back with Finn chambers containing 0.01% DPC, and the patch tests were scored after 6 days according to International Contact Dermatitis Research Group standards. Blood was sampled from patients pre-sensitization (week 0) and at 2, 6 and about 24 weeks after DPC sensitization. Weekly therapeutic DPC doses were additionally applied to the scalp of patients throughout the roughly 23-week study period. The study tracked peripheral blood TCR repertoire changes in vivo during primary and secondary sensitization to the hapten diphenylcyclopropenone (DPC) in alopecia patients. Overall study results and their limits: Compared with pre-sensitization or healthy control sets, expanded TCRs formed significantly more large CDR3 similarity clusters, which is consistent with antigen-driven responses. All patients had alopecia, a presumed autoimmune disease, so their immune response might differ from that of healthy individuals. After repeated subsampling, the strength of the expansion versus patch-test correlation and the threshold at which it became significant changed. DPC sensitization did not change how many TCRs were above 1 in 1000 frequency, and no evidence was found of alterations in global repertoire structure. Patch test score correlated positively with the number of PT1 expanded TCRs, reaching significance at thresholds 8, 16 and 32 but not at 4.

Per the publication, the time point label means: patch test 2, 6 weeks after DPC sensitization. The treatment or condition label here, explained by the study, means: therapeutic diphenylcyclopropenone sensitization with weekly scalp DPC. At every patch-test visit, the blood draw took place before the patch test was put on. To be eligible, patients had to be aged 18 to 70, diagnosed with alopecia and judged suitable for DPC therapy, while pregnant patients were excluded. Unfractionated whole blood was collected in Tempus Blood RNA tubes, and total RNA was extracted from that blood. The material was whole blood, obtained in connection with sensitization to the hapten diphenylcyclopropenone (DPC). This TCR was recovered from a woman aged 18-29 years with alopecia areata. Some clones in this sample may be carry-over from other donors' samples. This sequence uses TRBV2 and TRBJ2-3; 8 central bases correspond to TRBD2. The CDR3 reads CASSGGYKRDTQYF. The DNA is as follows: TGTGCCAGCTCGGGGGGGTACAAAAGGGATACGCAGTATTTT.